Given below is one T cell receptor beta chain in context. Alongside a J-beta primer mix, a sample-barcoded 5' primer served in a second PCR lasting roughly 7 to 11 cycles. TCRdb re-analysed the 5' RACE reads in MiXCR, keeping a single row per CDR3 protein. The sample shows about 940,000 distinct CDR3 sequences, under 50% of them seen only once. The V and J ends lost 6 bases and 3 bases, in that order; junction bases with no gene match: 4. Germline V gene data show CDR1 as MDHEN and CDR2 as SYDVKM. The CDR3 consists of 14 residues. This specimen belongs to a study of blood T cells in healthy people across ages.

This clonotype was sampled from a man aged 25 to 45 in good health. The gene calls are TRBV28 and TRBJ1-2; 10 bases fit TRBD1. Material: blood. CDR3 coding DNA: TGTGCCAGCAGAGAGACAGGGGGCGACTATGGCTACACCTTC. It yields the protein CASRETGGDYGYTF.